This T cell receptor (beta chain) was observed in a study of read filtering for tumor transcriptome and immune sequencing. On this clonotype: Relative to the germline gene, one junction end is altered; a read error may explain this.

Germline assignment: CDR1 MNHEY and CDR2 SMNVEV (reference sequence). CDR3 length: 12 residues. This library used roughly 400 ng RNA and molecular barcoded adaptors spanning alpha/delta and beta/gamma chains. TCRdb reprocessed the reads via MiXCR and lists one record per CDR3 protein. The sample consists of around 130,000 distinct CDR3 sequences, around 13% of them appearing once. The material sequenced was a population of CD138-negative cells sorted from bone marrow. This sequence was found in a donor at least 40 years old with multiple myeloma. This rearrangement joins TRBV27 to TRBJ2-1, with D possibly TRBD2 on 5 matching bases. This CDR3 reads CASSLSGNGQFF. The CDR3 nucleotides read TGTGCCAGCAGTTTGAGCGGAAATGGGCAGTTCTTC.